These T cell receptor beta chains were read from a single sample in a study of blood T cell repertoires in COVID-19. Profiled with immunoSEQ multiplex PCR; TCRdb holds only in-frame clones, not every one. Among about 140,000 clones, approximately 80% were seen once, and the ten largest hold around 16%. The sequencing sample was made of peripheral blood. These TCRs come from a man in his forties or fifties with acute or convalescent COVID-19. CDR3s include the opening cysteine and the closing phenylalanine or tryptophan. D genes are given only for firm matches.

>TRBJ1-3|TRBV24-1|.
CATTGTSGSSGNTIYF
>TRBJ1-2|TRBV6-5|.
CASSMGWERSDGYTF
>TRBJ2-2|TRBV5-1|TRBD1
CASSFISPGTGGTGELFF
>TRBJ2-7|TRBV19|TRBD2
CASSSGRGAYEQYF
>TRBJ2-2|TRBV11-3|TRBD1
CASSRDRDTGELFF
>TRBJ2-5|TRBV7-2|TRBD2
CASSLAVTSGQETQYF
>TRBJ1-6|TRBV6-5|TRBD1
CASRQTGGSPLHF
>TRBJ1-4|TRBV18|.
CASSPPEGFNEKLFF
>TRBJ1-4|TRBV4-1|.
CASSQVGMAEKLFF
>TRBJ2-2|TRBV19|.
CASSIARAKTGELFF
>TRBJ2-3|TRBV30|.
CAWSLWTSTDTQYF
>TRBJ2-5|TRBV4-2|.
CASSHDPIGGAQETQYF
>TRBJ2-5|TRBV19|.
CASSLDREETQYF
>TRBJ2-1|TRBV5-4|.
CASSLTGSEQFF
>TRBJ2-2|TRBV2|TRBD1
CASRGQGGTGELFF
>TRBJ2-2|TRBV10-1|.
CASSNGVVGELFF
>TRBJ1-6|TRBV19|.
CASNLQGVYNSPLHF
>TRBJ1-6|TRBV2|.
CASSTDSNSPLHF
>TRBJ1-2|TRBV15|TRBD1
CATSSGNRGLDGYTF
>TRBJ2-7|TRBV6-5|TRBD2
CASNTRRGVSYEQYF
>TRBJ2-7|TRBV4-1|.
CASSQGPTGVYEQYF
>TRBJ1-1|TRBV10-2|.
CASRGLDTEAFF
>TRBJ1-6|TRBV6-5|.
CASTSGGGSPLHF
>TRBJ2-5|TRBV24-1|.
CATSETGVGETQYF
>TRBJ2-3|TRBV27|TRBD1
CASSYDRTGYYTDTQYF
>TRBJ1-2|TRBV9|.
CASSVTDYGYTF
>TRBJ1-1|TRBV19|.
CASSIIWGGQAEAFF
>TRBJ2-3|TRBV24-1|.
CATSAWGEPTDTQYF
>TRBJ1-2|TRBV2|.
CASSATGLPNYGYTF
>TRBJ1-2|TRBV10-3|TRBD1
CATGDRGLGYGYTF
>TRBJ2-3|TRBV5-1|TRBD1
CASSFSGQPSTDTQYF
>TRBJ1-2|TRBV27|TRBD1
CASRRTGDYGYTF
>TRBJ1-3|TRBV19|TRBD1
CASSIGTGHSGNTIYF
>TRBJ1-3|TRBV30|.
CAWSTTVGNTIYF
>TRBJ1-1|TRBV18|TRBD1
CASSPRDRGGEAFF
>TRBJ2-2|TRBV18|.
CASSRQGGNTGELFF
>TRBJ2-7|TRBV10-2|.
CASSESSHEQYF